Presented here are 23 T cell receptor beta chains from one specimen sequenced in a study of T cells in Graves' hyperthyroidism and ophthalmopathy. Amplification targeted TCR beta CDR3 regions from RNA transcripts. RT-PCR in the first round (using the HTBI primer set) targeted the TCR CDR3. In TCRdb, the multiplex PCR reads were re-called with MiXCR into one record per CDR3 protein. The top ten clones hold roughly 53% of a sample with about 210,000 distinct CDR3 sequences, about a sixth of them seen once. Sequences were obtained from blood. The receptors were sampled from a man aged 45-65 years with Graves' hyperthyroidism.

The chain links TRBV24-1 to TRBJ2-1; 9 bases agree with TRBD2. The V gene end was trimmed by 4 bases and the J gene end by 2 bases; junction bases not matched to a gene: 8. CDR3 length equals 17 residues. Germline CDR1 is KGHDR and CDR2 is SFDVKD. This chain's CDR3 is CATSDVSGRSAYNEQFF. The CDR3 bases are TGTGCCACCAGTGACGTTAGCGGGAGAAGCGCCTACAATGAGCAGTTCTTC.

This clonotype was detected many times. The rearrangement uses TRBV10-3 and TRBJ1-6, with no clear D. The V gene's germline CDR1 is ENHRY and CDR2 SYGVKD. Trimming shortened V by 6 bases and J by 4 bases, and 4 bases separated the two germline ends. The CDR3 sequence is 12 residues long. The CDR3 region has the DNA TGTGCCATCAGGGGGTATAATTCACCCCTCCACTTT. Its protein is CAIRGYNSPLHF.

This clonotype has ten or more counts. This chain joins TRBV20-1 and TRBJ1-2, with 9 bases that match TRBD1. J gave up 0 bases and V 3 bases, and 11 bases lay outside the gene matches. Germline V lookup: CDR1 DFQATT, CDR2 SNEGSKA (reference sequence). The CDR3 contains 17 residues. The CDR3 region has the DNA TGCAGTGCTAGGGGCCCGGCGGGACAGGGAGCTAACTATGGCTACACCTTC. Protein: CSARGPAGQGANYGYTF.

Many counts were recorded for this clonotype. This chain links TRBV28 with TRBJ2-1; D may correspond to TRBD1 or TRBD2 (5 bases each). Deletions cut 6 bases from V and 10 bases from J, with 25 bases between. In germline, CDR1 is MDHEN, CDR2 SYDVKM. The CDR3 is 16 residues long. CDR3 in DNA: TGTGCCAGCAGCTCCGGTTACCGGGACCACGAAGGCGAGCAGTTCTTC. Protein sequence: CASSSGYRDHEGEQFF.

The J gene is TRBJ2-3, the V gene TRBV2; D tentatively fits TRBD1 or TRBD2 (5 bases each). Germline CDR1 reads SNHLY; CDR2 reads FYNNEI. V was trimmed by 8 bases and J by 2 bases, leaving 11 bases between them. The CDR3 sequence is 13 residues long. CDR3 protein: CASWDGFTDTQYF. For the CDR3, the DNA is TGTGCCAGCTGGGACGGATTCACAGATACGCAGTATTTT.

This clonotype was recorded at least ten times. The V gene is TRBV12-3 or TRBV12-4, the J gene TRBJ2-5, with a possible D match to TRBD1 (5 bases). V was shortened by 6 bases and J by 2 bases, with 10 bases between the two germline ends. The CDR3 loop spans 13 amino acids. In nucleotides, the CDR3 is TGTGCCAGCAGACTTACAGGACAAGAGACCCAGTACTTC. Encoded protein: CASRLTGQETQYF.

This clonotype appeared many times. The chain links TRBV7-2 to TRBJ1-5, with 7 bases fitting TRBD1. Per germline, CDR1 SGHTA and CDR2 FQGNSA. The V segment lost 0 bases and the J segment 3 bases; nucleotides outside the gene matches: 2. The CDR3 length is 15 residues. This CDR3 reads CASSLAGQLNQPQHF. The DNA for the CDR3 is TGTGCCAGCAGCTTAGCGGGACAGCTCAATCAGCCCCAGCATTTT. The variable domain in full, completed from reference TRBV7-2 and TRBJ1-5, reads GAGVSQSPSNKVTEKGKDVELRCDPISGHTALYWYRQSLGQGLEFLIYFQGNSAPDKSGLPSDRFSAERTGGSVSTLTIQRTQQEDSAVYLCASSLAGQLNQPQHFGDGTRLSIL.

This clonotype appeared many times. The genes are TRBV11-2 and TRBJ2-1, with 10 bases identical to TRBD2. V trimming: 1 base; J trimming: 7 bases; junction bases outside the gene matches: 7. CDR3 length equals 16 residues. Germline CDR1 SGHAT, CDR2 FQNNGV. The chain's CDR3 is CASSLGLAGYGNEQFF. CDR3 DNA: TGTGCCAGCAGCTTAGGACTAGCGGGCTACGGGAATGAGCAGTTCTTC.

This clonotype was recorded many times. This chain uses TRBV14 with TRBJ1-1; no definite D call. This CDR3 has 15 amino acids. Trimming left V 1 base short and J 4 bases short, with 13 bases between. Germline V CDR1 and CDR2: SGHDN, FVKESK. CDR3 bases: TGTGCCAGCAGCCAAGGGGTGGGGAAGACCACTGAAGCTTTCTTT. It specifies CASSQGVGKTTEAFF.

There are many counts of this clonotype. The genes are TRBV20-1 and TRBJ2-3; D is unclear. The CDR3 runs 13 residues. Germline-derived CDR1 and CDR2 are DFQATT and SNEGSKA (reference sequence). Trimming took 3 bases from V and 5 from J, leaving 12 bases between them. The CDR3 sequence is CSARFSGGDTQYF. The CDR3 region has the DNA TGCAGTGCTAGGTTCTCGGGCGGAGATACGCAGTATTTT.

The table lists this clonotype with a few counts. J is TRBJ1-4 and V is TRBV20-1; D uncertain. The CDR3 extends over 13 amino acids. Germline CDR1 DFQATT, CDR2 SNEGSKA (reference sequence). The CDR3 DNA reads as TGCAGCGCCCCGGTTCTTACTAATGAAAAACTGTTTTTT. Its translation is CSAPVLTNEKLFF.

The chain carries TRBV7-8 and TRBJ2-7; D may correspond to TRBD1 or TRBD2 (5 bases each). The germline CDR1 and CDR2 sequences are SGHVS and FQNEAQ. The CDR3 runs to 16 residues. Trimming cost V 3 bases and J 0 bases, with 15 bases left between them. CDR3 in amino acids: CASSFGTALDSYEQYF. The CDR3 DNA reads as TGTGCCAGCAGCTTCGGGACCGCACTAGACTCCTACGAGCAGTACTTC.

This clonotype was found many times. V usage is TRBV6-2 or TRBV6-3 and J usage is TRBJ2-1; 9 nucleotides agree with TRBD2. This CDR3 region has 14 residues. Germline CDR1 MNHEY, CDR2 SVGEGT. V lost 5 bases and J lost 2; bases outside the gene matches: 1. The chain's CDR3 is CASSPSGTYNEQFF. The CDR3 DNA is TGTGCCAGCAGTCCTAGCGGGACCTACAATGAGCAGTTCTTC.

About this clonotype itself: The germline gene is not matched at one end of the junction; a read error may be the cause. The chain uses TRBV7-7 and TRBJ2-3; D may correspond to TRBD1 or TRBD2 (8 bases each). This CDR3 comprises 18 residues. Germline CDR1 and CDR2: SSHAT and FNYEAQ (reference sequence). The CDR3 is CASSPGGRASGPTDTQYF. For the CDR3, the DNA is TGTGCTAGCAGCCCAGGGGGCCGGGCTAGCGGGCCCACAGATACGCAGTATTTT.

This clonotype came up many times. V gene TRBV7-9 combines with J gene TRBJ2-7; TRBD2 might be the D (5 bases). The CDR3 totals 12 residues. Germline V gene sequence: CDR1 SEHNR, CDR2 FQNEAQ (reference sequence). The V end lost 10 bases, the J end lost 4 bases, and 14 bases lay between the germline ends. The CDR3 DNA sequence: TGTGCCACCGGCTCCTCGGGGTACGAGCAGTACTTC. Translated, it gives CATGSSGYEQYF.

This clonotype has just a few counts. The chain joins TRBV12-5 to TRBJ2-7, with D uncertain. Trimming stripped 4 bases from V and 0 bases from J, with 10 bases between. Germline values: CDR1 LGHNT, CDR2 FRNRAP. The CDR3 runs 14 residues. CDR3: CASGSGVSSYEQYF. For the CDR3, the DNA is TGTGCTAGTGGTTCAGGCGTAAGCTCCTACGAGCAGTACTTC.

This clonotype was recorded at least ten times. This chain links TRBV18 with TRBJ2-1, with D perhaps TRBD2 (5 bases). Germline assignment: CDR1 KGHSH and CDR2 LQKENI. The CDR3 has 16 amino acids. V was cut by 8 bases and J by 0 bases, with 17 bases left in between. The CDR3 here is CASGRLSRGSYNEQFF. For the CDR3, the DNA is TGTGCCAGCGGACGACTATCGAGAGGCTCCTACAATGAGCAGTTCTTC.

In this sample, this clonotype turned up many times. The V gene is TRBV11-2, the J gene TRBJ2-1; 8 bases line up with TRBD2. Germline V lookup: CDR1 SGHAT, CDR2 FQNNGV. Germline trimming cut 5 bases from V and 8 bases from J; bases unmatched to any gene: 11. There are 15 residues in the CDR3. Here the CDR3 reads CASSPQAGGSYEQFF. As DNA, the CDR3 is TGTGCCAGCAGCCCCCAGGCGGGAGGAAGCTATGAGCAGTTCTTC.

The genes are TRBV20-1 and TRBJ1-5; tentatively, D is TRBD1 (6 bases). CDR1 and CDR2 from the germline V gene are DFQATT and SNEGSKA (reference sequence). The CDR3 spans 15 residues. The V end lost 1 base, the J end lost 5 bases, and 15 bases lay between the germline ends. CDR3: CSARGPGDIYQPQHF. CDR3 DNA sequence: TGCAGTGCTAGAGGTCCGGGGGACATTTATCAGCCCCAGCATTTT.

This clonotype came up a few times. The CDR3, as DNA: TGCAGTGCTCCCGGGAGGGCCTCATACGAGCAGTACTTC. This gives the protein CSAPGRASYEQYF. The chain employs TRBV20-1 and TRBJ2-7; 8 bases map to TRBD2. Germline-derived CDR1 and CDR2 are DFQATT and SNEGSKA (reference sequence). Unmatched junction bases numbered 7, after V lost 5 bases and J lost 4 bases. This CDR3 has 13 residues.

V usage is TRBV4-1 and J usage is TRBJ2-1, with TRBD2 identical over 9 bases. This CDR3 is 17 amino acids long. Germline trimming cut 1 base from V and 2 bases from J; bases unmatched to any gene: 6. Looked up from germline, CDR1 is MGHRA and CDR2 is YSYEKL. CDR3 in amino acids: CASSQGGGRAPYNEQFF. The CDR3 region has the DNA TGCGCCAGCAGCCAAGGGGGCGGGAGGGCCCCCTACAATGAGCAGTTCTTC.

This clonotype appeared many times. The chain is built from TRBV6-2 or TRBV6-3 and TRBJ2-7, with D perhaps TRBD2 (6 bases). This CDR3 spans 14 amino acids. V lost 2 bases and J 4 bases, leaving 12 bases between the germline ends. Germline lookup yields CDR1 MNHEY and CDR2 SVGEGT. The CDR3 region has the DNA TGTGCCAGCAGTTACAGTGGTAGCGGATACGAGCAGTACTTC. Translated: CASSYSGSGYEQYF.

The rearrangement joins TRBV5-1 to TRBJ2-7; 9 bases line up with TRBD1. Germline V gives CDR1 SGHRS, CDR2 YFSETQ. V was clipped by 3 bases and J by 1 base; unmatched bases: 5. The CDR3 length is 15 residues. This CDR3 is CASSSPGQGSYEQYF. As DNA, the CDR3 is TGCGCCAGCAGCTCCCCGGGACAGGGTTCCTACGAGCAGTACTTC.